These 26 T cell receptor beta chains came from one sample sequenced in a study of blood T cell repertoires in COVID-19. Sequencing was performed with immunoSEQ multiplex PCR; in TCRdb, only in-frame clones are kept and a portion is missing. The sample consists of approximately 77,000 clones, approximately 90% of them appearing once. The sample consisted of peripheral blood. These receptors were taken from a man in his fifties or sixties with active COVID-19.

V and J are TRBV7-2 and TRBJ1-2; TRBD1 might be the D (5 bases). The CDR3 has 13 amino acids. Looked up from germline, CDR1 is SGHTA and CDR2 is FQGNSA. Trimming took 8 bases from V and 7 from J, leaving 17 bases between them. The CDR3 reads CASRPPGGGGYTF. CDR3 DNA: TGTGCCAGCCGCCCTCCGGGGGGAGGTGGCTACACCTTC. The full variable domain, completed using reference TRBV7-2 and TRBJ1-2, is GAGVSQSPSNKVTEKGKDVELRCDPISGHTALYWYRQSLGQGLEFLIYFQGNSAPDKSGLPSDRFSAERTGGSVSTLTIQRTQQEDSAVYLCASRPPGGGGYTFGSGTRLTVV.

V gene TRBV5-1 combines with J gene TRBJ2-3; 8 bases align to TRBD1. CDR1 and CDR2 from the germline V gene are SGHRS and YFSETQ. The CDR3 totals 15 residues. The V and J ends lost 4 bases and 1 base, in that order; junction bases with no gene match: 5. CDR3 sequence: CASSLGQGGTDTQYF. The CDR3, as DNA: TGCGCCAGCAGCCTAGGACAGGGCGGCACAGATACGCAGTATTTT.

This clone was seen only once. The J gene is TRBJ2-4, the V gene TRBV11-2; 9 positions match TRBD2. The ends lost 7 bases at V and 2 bases at J; junction bases unmatched: 15. Germline CDR1 and CDR2: SGHAT and FQNNGV. The CDR3 is made up of 18 amino acids. CDR3 sequence reads: CASNGVAGEGGTKNIQYF. CDR3 DNA: TGTGCCAGCAATGGAGTAGCGGGAGAGGGTGGGACCAAAAACATTCAGTACTTC. The full variable domain, in which reference TRBV11-2 and TRBJ2-4 provide the parts outside the CDR3, is EAGVAQSPRYKIIEKRQSVAFWCNPISGHATLYWYQQILGQGPKLLIQFQNNGVVDDSQLPKDRFSAERLKGVDSTLKIQPAKLEDSAVYLCASNGVAGEGGTKNIQYFGAGTRLSVL.

The chain recombines TRBV10-3 with TRBJ1-3, with 8 bases aligning to TRBD1. CDR1 ENHRY and CDR2 SYGVKD come from the germline V gene. This CDR3 is built from 17 residues. The J segment lost 7 bases and the V segment lost 6 bases, leaving 17 bases of the junction unmatched. The CDR3 here is CAISALSQQGAGNTIYF. CDR3 coding DNA: TGTGCCATCAGCGCTCTCAGCCAGCAGGGGGCCGGGAACACCATATATTTT.

The rearrangement uses TRBV7-9 and TRBJ2-7; 8 bases are a match to TRBD2. This CDR3 contains 16 residues. From germline, CDR1 is SEHNR and CDR2 FQNEAQ (reference sequence). The junction had 10 bases not matched to a gene; V was cut back by 2 bases and J by 4 bases. CDR3 sequence reads: CASSLYGTSVLYEQYF. CDR3 sequence (DNA): TGTGCCAGCAGCTTATATGGGACTAGTGTGTTATACGAGCAGTACTTC. The whole variable domain, remainder taken from reference TRBV7-9 and TRBJ2-7, is DTGVSQNPRHKITKRGQNVTFRCDPISEHNRLYWYRQTLGQGPEFLTYFQNEAQLEKSRLLSDRFSAERPKGSFSTLEIQRTEQGDSAMYLCASSLYGTSVLYEQYFGPGTRLTVT.

The chain recombines TRBV4-1 with TRBJ2-7; 9 bases align to TRBD1. The CDR3 runs to 16 residues. V dropped 1 base and J dropped 7; count of bases not matched to a gene: 11. Germline V CDR1 and CDR2: MGHRA, YSYEKL. DNA for the CDR3: TGCGCCAGCAGCCAAGGTTGGTGGGACAGGGCGCAAGAGCAGTACTTC. This encodes CASSQGWWDRAQEQYF.

V and J are TRBV10-3 and TRBJ1-6, with a possible D match to TRBD1 (6 bases). This CDR3 has 13 residues. Trimming left V 7 bases short and J 8 bases short, with 12 bases between. Per the germline V gene, CDR1 is ENHRY and CDR2 is SYGVKD. CDR3 amino acids: CAIKQGVDSPLHF. The CDR3 DNA reads as TGTGCCATCAAACAGGGAGTCGATTCACCCCTCCACTTT.

The CDR3 spells CASSSLSGRFSYEQYF. The CDR3 nucleotides read TGTGCCAGCAGTTCCCTAAGCGGGAGGTTTTCCTACGAGCAGTACTTC. V and J are TRBV6-5 and TRBJ2-7; 9 positions agree with TRBD2. Trimming at V came to 4 bases and at J to 1 base, leaving 8 bases not matched to a gene. Germline V CDR1 and CDR2: MNHEY, SVGAGI. There are 16 residues in the CDR3.

The chain carries TRBV9 and TRBJ2-5; the match to TRBD2 covers 9 bases. Per germline, CDR1 SGDLS and CDR2 YYNGEE. The CDR3 has 17 residues. V gave up 4 bases and J gave up 4 bases; unmatched junction bases: 14. The CDR3 DNA sequence: TGTGCCAGCAGCATAAGGGCCCAGCGGGGGGTAGGAGAGACCCAGTACTTC. It codes for CASSIRAQRGVGETQYF. The complete variable domain, with remaining parts taken from reference TRBV9 and TRBJ2-5, reads DSGVTQTPKHLITATGQRVTLRCSPRSGDLSVYWYQQSLDQGLQFLIQYYNGEERAKGNILERFSAQQFPDLHSELNLSSLELGDSALYFCASSIRAQRGVGETQYFGPGTRLLVL.

This chain links TRBV6-5 with TRBJ2-7; 8 bases match TRBD2. Germline V gene data show CDR1 as MNHEY and CDR2 as SVGAGI. V was clipped by 4 bases and J by 5 bases; unmatched bases: 13. This CDR3 has 16 amino acids. CDR3 coding DNA: TGTGCCAGCAGTTCGACAACGACGGGGGGGGAAGACGAGCAGTACTTC. This translates into CASSSTTTGGEDEQYF.

The chain combines TRBV19 with TRBJ1-5; the D is unclear. CDR1 is LNHDA, CDR2 SQIVND, per germline (reference sequence). The CDR3 is made up of 14 amino acids. The germline V and J ends were trimmed by 1 base and 7 bases, with 11 bases remaining between them. CDR3 protein: CASSIGQIGQPQHF. In DNA form, the CDR3 reads TGTGCCAGTAGTATAGGACAAATTGGACAGCCCCAGCATTTT.

The V gene is TRBV5-5, the J gene TRBJ1-1; D is unclear. Germline V gene lookup returns CDR1 SGHKS and CDR2 YYEKEE (reference sequence). Trimming took 0 bases from V and 0 from J, leaving 6 bases between them. The CDR3 extends over 14 amino acids. Here the CDR3 DNA reads TGTGCCAGCAGCTTGGCCGGGATGAACACTGAAGCTTTCTTT. It specifies CASSLAGMNTEAFF.

The chain uses TRBV29-1 and TRBJ2-1, with 8 bases identical to TRBD2. V shed 6 bases and J 3 bases; nucleotides not matched to a gene: 7. Germline V gene lookup returns CDR1 SQVTM and CDR2 ANQGSEA. This CDR3 is 14 amino acids long. Written as DNA, the CDR3 is TGCAGCGTGTCACCCGGGACTAGCTACAATGAGCAGTTCTTC. Amino acids: CSVSPGTSYNEQFF.

V gene TRBV2 combines with J gene TRBJ2-7; the match to TRBD2 covers 10 bases. V trimming: 5 bases; J trimming: 11 bases; junction bases outside the gene matches: 6. The CDR3 is 12 amino acids. Germline values: CDR1 SNHLY, CDR2 FYNNEI. The CDR3 sequence is CASSLDSGRKYF. CDR3 bases: TGTGCCAGCAGTCTCGATAGCGGGAGGAAGTACTTC.

The genes are TRBV18 and TRBJ1-1, with a tentative D call TRBD1 (6 bases). The CDR3 extends over 12 amino acids. In germline, CDR1 is KGHSH, CDR2 LQKENI. V was shortened by 2 bases and J by 7 bases, with 8 bases between the two germline ends. The CDR3 reads CASSPRGGEAFF. The CDR3 region has the DNA TGTGCCAGCTCACCAAGAGGGGGTGAAGCTTTCTTT.

This rearrangement joins TRBV11-3 to TRBJ2-2; D might be TRBD1 (6 bases). With 6 bases removed from V and 7 bases from J, the gap between germline ends came to 9 bases. The CDR3 loop spans 12 amino acids. Germline CDR1 and CDR2: SGHNT and YENEEA. The chain's CDR3 is CASRYRDGELFF. The CDR3 coding sequence is TGTGCCAGCAGGTACAGGGACGGGGAGCTGTTTTTT.

The J gene is TRBJ2-1, the V gene TRBV7-3; D gene ambiguous. This CDR3 is 15 amino acids long. V lost 1 base and J lost 5, with 12 bases in between. Germline lookup yields CDR1 SGHTA and CDR2 FQGTGA. CDR3 in DNA: TGTGCCAGCAGCTTAATGGTAGGAGCCGACAATGAGCAGTTCTTC. Encoded protein: CASSLMVGADNEQFF. The full variable domain, with the rest looked up from reference TRBV7-3 and TRBJ2-1, is GAGVSQTPSNKVTEKGKYVELRCDPISGHTALYWYRQSLGQGPEFLIYFQGTGAADDSGLPNDRFFAVRPEGSVSTLKIQRTERGDSAVYLCASSLMVGADNEQFFGPGTRLTVL.

Written as DNA, the CDR3 is TGTGCCAGCAGCCGCGGACTAGCGGGAGGGACAGATACGCAGTATTTT. It yields the protein CASSRGLAGGTDTQYF. The V and J genes are TRBV9 and TRBJ2-3; 15 bases line up with TRBD2. Trimming took 4 bases from V and 3 from J; bases not matched to a gene: 3. CDR1 and CDR2 from the germline V gene are SGDLS and YYNGEE. The CDR3 covers 16 residues.

The rearrangement links TRBV10-2 to TRBJ2-1; 12 bases are shared with TRBD1. CDR1 is WSHSY, CDR2 SAAADI, per germline. CDR3 length equals 17 residues. Trimming cost V 6 bases and J 8 bases; bases outside gene matches: 14. The DNA for the CDR3 is TGCGCCAGCAGACCGGGGACAGGGGGCTGGCCCTCGTATGAGCAGTTCTTC. This codes for CASRPGTGGWPSYEQFF.

CDR3 sequence (DNA): TGTGCCAGCAGCCAACTAGGGACAATAGTGAACACTGAAGCTTTCTTT. Protein sequence: CASSQLGTIVNTEAFF. The chain combines TRBV3-1 (or the pseudogene TRBV3-2) with TRBJ1-1, with D perhaps TRBD1 (6 bases). Trimming took 2 bases from V and 0 from J, leaving 13 bases between them. CDR3 length equals 16 residues. The germline V gene encodes CDR1 LGHDT and CDR2 YNNKEL (reference sequence).

The V and J genes are TRBV6-5 and TRBJ2-1, with a tentative D call TRBD1 (5 bases). The germline CDR1 and CDR2 sequences are MNHEY and SVGAGI. Trimming took 5 bases from V and 2 from J, leaving 7 bases between them. This CDR3 is built from 13 residues. CDR3 sequence: CASSTGPYNEQFF. CDR3 sequence (DNA): TGTGCCAGCAGTACAGGACCCTACAATGAGCAGTTCTTC.

The rearrangement links TRBV4-2 to TRBJ2-3; possibly TRBD2 for D (6 bases). Germline V gives CDR1 LGHNA, CDR2 YNFKEQ. The ends were cut back, 4 bases at V and 2 bases at J, with 16 bases in the middle. This CDR3 is 16 amino acids long. CDR3 residues: CASSRDSGSDTDTQYF. The CDR3 nucleotides read TGTGCCAGCAGCCGGGATAGCGGATCTGACACAGATACGCAGTATTTT.

This chain connects TRBV10-2 to TRBJ1-1; tentative D call: TRBD1 (5 bases). The CDR3 length is 12 residues. Trimming pared 3 bases from V and 5 bases from J, leaving 7 bases between. In germline, CDR1 is WSHSY, CDR2 SAAADI. The CDR3 nucleotides read TGCGCCAGCAGTGACAGGGTGACTGAAGCTTTCTTT. It specifies CASSDRVTEAFF.

The V call is TRBV15, the J call TRBJ2-6; 7 bases map to TRBD1. The V gene end was trimmed by 5 bases and the J gene end by 0 bases; junction bases not matched to a gene: 10. Germline V gene sequence: CDR1 LNHNV, CDR2 YYDKDF (reference sequence). The CDR3 has 18 residues. In DNA, the CDR3 is TGTGCCACCAGCTCCCAAGGGACAGCTTTCTCTGGGGCCAACGTCCTGACTTTC. Residues: CATSSQGTAFSGANVLTF.

V and J are TRBV28 and TRBJ2-3; 9 bases agree with TRBD2. Germline V lookup: CDR1 MDHEN, CDR2 SYDVKM. The V segment lost 10 bases and the J segment 2 bases; nucleotides outside the gene matches: 10. There are 15 residues in the CDR3. In DNA form, the CDR3 reads TGTGCCATCTCAAGGCTAGCGGGACTCACAGATACGCAGTATTTT. It is translated as CAISRLAGLTDTQYF.

This sequence joins TRBV28 and TRBJ2-7, with TRBD2 matching over 8 bases. This CDR3 has 14 amino acids. Germline V gives CDR1 MDHEN, CDR2 SYDVKM. CDR3 nucleotide sequence: TGTGCAGCCTCGGGGACTAGTCGGGCCTTACACCATTACTTC. Translated, it gives CAASGTSRALHHYF.